This entry concerns a single T cell receptor beta chain. The target antigen is unknown. The data are from a study of T-cell memory formation after mild COVID-19. Study observations and caveats: Certain responding clones were present in pre-infection memory, suggesting participation of cross-reactive memory. Clones contracting over day 15 to 85 were CD4/CD8 balanced, with later expanders leaning CD4+. For contracting clones, CD4+ ones sat mainly in CM and EM, CD8+ in EMRA.

V gave up 3 bases and J gave up 4 bases, with 4 bases separating them. CDR3 length: 13 residues. CDR1 MRHNA and CDR2 SNTAGT come from the germline V gene. Libraries for TCRalpha and TCRbeta carried sample barcodes and unique molecular identifiers via 5'RACE. TCRdb reprocessed the 5' RACE reads via MiXCR and lists one record per CDR3 protein. The sample holds about 57,000 distinct CDR3 sequences, 10% to 15% seen once. This TCR was sampled from a man younger than 35 who had mild COVID-19 (a few samples of this study predate the infection). Cell type and time point are not known. V is TRBV6-4 and J is TRBJ2-6; no clear D gene. The specimen was PBMCs or a T cell subset sorted from them (not recorded which). The CDR3 DNA reads as TGTGCCAGCAGTGATTCAGGGGCCAACGTCCTGACTTTC. This encodes CASSDSGANVLTF.